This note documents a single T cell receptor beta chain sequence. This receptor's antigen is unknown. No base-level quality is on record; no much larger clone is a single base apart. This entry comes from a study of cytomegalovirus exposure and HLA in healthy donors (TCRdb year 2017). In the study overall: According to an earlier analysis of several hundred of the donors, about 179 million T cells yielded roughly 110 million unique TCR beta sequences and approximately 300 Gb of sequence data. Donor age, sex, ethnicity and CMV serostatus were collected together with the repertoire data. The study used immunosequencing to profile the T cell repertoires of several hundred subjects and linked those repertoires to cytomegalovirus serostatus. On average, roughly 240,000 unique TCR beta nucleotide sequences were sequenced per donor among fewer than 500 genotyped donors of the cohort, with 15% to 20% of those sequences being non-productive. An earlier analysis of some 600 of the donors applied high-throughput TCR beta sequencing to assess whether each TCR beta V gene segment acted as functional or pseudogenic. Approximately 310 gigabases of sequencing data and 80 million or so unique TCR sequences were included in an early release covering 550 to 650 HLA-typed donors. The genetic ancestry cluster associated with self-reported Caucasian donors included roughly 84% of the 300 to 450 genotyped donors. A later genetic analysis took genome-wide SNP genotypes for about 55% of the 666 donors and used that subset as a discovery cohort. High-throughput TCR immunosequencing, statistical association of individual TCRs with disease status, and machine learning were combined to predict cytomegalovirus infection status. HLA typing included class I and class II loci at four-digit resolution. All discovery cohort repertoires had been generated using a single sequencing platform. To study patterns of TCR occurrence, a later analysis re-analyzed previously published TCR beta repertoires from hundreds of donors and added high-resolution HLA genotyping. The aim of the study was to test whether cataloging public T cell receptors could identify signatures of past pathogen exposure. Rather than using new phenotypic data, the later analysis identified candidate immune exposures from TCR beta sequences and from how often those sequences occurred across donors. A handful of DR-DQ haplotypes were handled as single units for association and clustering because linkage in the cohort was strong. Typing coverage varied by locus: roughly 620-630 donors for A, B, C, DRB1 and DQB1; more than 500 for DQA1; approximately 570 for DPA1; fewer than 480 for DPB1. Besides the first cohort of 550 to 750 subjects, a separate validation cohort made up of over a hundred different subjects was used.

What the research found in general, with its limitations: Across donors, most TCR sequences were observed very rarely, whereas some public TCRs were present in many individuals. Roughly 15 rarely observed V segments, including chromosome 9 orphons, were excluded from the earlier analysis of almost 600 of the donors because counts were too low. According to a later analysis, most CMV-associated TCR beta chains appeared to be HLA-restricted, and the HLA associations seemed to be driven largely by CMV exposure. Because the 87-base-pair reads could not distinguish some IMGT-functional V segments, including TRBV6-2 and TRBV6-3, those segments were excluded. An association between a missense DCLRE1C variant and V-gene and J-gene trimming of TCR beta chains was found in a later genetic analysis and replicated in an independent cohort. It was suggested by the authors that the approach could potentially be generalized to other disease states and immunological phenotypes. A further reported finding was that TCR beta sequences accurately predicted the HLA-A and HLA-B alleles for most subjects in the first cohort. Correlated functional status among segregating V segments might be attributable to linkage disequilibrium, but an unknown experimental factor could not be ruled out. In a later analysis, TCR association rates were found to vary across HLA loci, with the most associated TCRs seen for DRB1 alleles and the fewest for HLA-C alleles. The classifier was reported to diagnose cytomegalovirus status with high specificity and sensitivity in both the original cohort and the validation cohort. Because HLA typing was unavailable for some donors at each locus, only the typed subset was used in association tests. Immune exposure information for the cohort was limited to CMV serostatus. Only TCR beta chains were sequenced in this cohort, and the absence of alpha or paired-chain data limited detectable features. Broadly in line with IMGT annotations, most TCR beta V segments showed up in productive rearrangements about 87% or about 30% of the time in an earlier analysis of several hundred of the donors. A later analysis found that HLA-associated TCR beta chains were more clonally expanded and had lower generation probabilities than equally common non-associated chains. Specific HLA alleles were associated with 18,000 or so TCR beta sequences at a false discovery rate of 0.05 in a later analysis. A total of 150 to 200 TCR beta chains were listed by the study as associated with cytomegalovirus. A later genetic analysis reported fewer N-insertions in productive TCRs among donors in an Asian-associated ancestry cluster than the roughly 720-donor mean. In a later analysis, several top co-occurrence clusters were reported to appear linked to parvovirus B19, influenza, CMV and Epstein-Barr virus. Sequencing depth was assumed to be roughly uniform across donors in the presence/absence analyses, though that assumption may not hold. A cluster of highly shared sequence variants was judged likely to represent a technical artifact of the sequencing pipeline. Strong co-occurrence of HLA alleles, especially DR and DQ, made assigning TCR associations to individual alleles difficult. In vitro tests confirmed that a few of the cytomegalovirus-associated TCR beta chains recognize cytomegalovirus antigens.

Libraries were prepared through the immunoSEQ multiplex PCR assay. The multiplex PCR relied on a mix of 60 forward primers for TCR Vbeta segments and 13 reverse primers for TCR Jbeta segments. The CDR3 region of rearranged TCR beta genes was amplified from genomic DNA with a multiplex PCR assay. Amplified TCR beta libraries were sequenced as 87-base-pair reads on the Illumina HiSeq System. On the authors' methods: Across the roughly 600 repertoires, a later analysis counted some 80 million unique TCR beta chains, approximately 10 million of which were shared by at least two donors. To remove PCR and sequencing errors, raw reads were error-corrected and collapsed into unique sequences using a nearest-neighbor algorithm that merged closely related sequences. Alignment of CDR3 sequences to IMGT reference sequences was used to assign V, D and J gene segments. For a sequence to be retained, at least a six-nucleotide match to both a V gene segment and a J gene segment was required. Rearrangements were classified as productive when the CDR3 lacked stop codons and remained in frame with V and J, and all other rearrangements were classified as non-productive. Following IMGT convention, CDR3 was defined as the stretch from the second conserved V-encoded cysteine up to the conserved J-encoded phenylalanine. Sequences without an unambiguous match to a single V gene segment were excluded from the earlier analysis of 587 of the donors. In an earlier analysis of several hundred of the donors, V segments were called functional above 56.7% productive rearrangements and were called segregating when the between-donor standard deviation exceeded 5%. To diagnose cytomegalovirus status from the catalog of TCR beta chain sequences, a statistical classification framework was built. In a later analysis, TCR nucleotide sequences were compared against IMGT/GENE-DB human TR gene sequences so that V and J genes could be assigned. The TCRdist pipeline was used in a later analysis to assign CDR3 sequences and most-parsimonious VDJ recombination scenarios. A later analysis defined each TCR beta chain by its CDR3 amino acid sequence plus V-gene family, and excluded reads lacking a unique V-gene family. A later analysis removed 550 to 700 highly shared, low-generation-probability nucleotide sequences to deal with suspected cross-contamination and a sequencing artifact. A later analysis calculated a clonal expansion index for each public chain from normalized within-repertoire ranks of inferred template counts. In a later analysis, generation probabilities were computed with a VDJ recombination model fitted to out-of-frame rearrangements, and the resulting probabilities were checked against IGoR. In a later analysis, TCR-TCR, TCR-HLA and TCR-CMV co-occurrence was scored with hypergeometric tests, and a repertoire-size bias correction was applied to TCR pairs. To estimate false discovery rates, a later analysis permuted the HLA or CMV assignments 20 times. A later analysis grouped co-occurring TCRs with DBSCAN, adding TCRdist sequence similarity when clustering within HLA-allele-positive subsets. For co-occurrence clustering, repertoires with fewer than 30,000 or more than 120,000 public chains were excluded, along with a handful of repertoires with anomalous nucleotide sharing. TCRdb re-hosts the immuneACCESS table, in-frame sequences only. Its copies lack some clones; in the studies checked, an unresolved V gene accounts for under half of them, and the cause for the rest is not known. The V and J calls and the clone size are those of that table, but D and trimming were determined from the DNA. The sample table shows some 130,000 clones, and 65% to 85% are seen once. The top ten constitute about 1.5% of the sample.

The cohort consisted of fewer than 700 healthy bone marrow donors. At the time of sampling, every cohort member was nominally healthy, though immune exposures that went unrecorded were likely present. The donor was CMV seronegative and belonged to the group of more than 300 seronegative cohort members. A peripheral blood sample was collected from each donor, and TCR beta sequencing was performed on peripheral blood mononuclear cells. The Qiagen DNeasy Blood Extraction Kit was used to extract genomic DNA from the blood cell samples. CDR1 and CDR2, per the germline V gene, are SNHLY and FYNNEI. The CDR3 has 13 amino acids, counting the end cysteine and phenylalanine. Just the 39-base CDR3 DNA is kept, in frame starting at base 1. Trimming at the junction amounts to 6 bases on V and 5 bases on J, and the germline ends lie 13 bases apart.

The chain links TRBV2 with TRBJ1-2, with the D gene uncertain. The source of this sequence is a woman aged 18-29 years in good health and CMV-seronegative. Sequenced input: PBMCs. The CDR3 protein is CASRFESLYGYTF. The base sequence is TGTGCCAGCAGGTTCGAGAGTTTATATGGCTACACCTTC.